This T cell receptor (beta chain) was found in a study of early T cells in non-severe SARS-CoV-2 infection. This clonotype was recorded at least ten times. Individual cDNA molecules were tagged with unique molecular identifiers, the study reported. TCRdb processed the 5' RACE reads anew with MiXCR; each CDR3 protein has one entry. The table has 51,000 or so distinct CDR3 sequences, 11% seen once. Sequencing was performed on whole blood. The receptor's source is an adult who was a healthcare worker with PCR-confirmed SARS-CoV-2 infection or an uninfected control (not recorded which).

CDR3 sequence (DNA): TGTGCCAGCAGTCGCCTGACTAGCGGGAGTAACGAGCAGTACTTC. It is translated as CASSRLTSGSNEQYF. The V and J genes are TRBV2 and TRBJ2-7; 12 bases fit TRBD2. Losses at the gene ends were 5 bases for V and 5 bases for J; bases not matched to a gene: 7. Germline loops: CDR1 SNHLY, CDR2 FYNNEI. This CDR3 region has 15 residues.